Each of the 26 T cell receptor beta chains below was sequenced from the same sample in a study of T cell clusters in autoimmune cytopenias. TRB amplification used around 0.25 ug of peripheral blood genomic DNA. TRB was amplified by touch-down multiplex PCR, primer pools A and B combined. No DNA is given; TCRdb re-called the multiplex PCR reads and lists each CDR3 protein once. The sample holds around 7,000 distinct CDR3 sequences. These data also featured in a second study, about T cell repertoires in aging, cancer and after chemotherapy.

The sample consisted of peripheral blood. These receptors originate from a human donor in good health.

The V and J genes are TRBV6-2 or TRBV6-3 and TRBJ2-5. CDR1 and CDR2 from the germline V gene are MNHEY and SVGEGT. CDR3 length: 11 residues. The CDR3 is CASSYGETQYF.

This clonotype ranks as medium-sized in terms of frequency. The chain combines TRBV13 with TRBJ2-3; without DNA, the TCRdb call of TRBD1 cannot be checked. Per germline, CDR1 PRHDT and CDR2 FYEKMQ (reference sequence). This CDR3 contains 17 residues. The CDR3 region is CASSLGPSQTGPDTQYF.

This clonotype ranks as medium-sized in terms of frequency. The chain couples TRBV6-2 or TRBV6-3 to TRBJ2-5. CDR3 size: 16 residues. Germline CDR1 reads MNHEY; CDR2 reads SVGEGT. CDR3 residues: CASSYGLSQIQETQYF.

This clonotype registers medium-sized by frequency. The rearrangement uses TRBV19 and TRBJ1-2; TCRdb's D gene call, TRBD1, goes unchecked for lack of DNA. Looked up from germline, CDR1 is LNHDA and CDR2 is SQIVND (reference sequence). There are 15 residues in the CDR3. The CDR3 sequence: CASSPPYQGARGYTF.

This clonotype registers medium-sized by frequency. The chain couples TRBV19 to TRBJ2-3. Germline lookup yields CDR1 LNHDA and CDR2 SQIVND (reference sequence). CDR3 length: 12 amino acids. This CDR3 is CASTGTTDTQYF.

This chain links TRBV6-4 with TRBJ2-2. The CDR3 is 13 residues long. Germline V gives CDR1 MRHNA, CDR2 SNTAGT. This chain's CDR3 is CASSEADTGELFF.

J is TRBJ2-5 and V is TRBV18; without DNA, the TCRdb call of TRBD1 cannot be checked. Germline-derived CDR1 and CDR2 are KGHSH and LQKENI. There are 13 residues in the CDR3. This CDR3 is CASSAGQGETQYF.

The genes are TRBV6-6 and TRBJ2-5; lacking DNA, the TRBD1 call made by TCRdb goes unchecked. This CDR3 spans 15 amino acids. The V gene's germline CDR1 is MNHNY and CDR2 SVGAGI (reference sequence). The CDR3 is CASSTGQGLGETQYF.

This clonotype shows up as medium-sized (0.01 to 0.1%) by frequency. The rearrangement uses TRBV6-5 and TRBJ2-3; the TRBD2 assignment by TCRdb is unverifiable without DNA. Germline CDR1 MNHEY, CDR2 SVGAGI. The CDR3 extends over 18 amino acids. The CDR3 reads CASSRGLAGGPGTDTQYF.

This clonotype registers medium-sized by frequency. This rearrangement joins TRBV19 to TRBJ2-1; TCRdb reports TRBD2, a call that lacks DNA to check it against. CDR3 length equals 18 residues. Germline V CDR1 and CDR2: LNHDA, SQIVND (reference sequence). CDR3 sequence: CASSIGLAGGISYNEQFF.

V gene TRBV12-3 or TRBV12-4 combines with J gene TRBJ1-1. This CDR3 has 16 amino acids. The CDR3 reads CASSFLGRGQNTEAFF.

CDR3 protein: CASSSDTTGQGVGGYTF. This chain connects TRBV13 to TRBJ1-2; TCRdb outputs TRBD1, but without DNA this stays unchecked. The CDR3 consists of 17 residues. CDR1 is PRHDT and CDR2 is FYEKMQ in the germline V gene (reference sequence). Looking up the rest from reference TRBV13 and TRBJ1-2 gives the full variable domain: AAGVIQSPRHLIKEKRETATLKCYPIPRHDTVYWYQQGPGQDPQFLISFYEKMQSDKGSIPDRFSAQQFSDYHSELNMSSLELGDSALYFCASSSDTTGQGVGGYTFGSGTRLTVV.

V and J are TRBV5-5 and TRBJ2-7; TCRdb gives TRBD1 as the D gene, but with no DNA this cannot be confirmed. The V gene's germline CDR1 is SGHKS and CDR2 YYEKEE (reference sequence). The CDR3 is made up of 18 amino acids. The CDR3 reads CASSLAPGGQGAYNEQYF.

This clonotype counts as medium-sized by frequency. The chain links TRBV12-3 or TRBV12-4 to TRBJ2-6. The CDR3 sequence is 15 residues long. CDR3: CASSLRLSGANVLTF.

The chain recombines TRBV19 with TRBJ2-6; the TCRdb D gene call, TRBD1, has no DNA to confirm it. Germline CDR1 and CDR2: LNHDA and SQIVND (reference sequence). The CDR3 is 19 amino acids. The CDR3 sequence: CASSIVDHPGGAGANVLTF.

The gene calls are TRBV6-1 and TRBJ1-2; TCRdb reports TRBD1, a call that lacks DNA to check it against. The CDR3 contains 12 residues. Germline V gene sequence: CDR1 MNHNS, CDR2 SASEGT. The CDR3: CASGAGWVGYTF.

CDR3 protein: CAWRHLTNEQYF. This chain connects TRBV30 to TRBJ2-7. Germline lookup yields CDR1 GTSNPN and CDR2 SVGIG (reference sequence). This CDR3 comprises 12 residues.

The V call is TRBV11-2, the J call TRBJ2-1; TCRdb calls TRBD1, which cannot be checked without DNA. The germline CDR1 and CDR2 sequences are SGHAT and FQNNGV. The CDR3 length is 13 residues. Here the CDR3 reads CASSLETGLEQFF. The complete variable domain, with remaining parts taken from reference TRBV11-2 and TRBJ2-1, reads EAGVAQSPRYKIIEKRQSVAFWCNPISGHATLYWYQQILGQGPKLLIQFQNNGVVDDSQLPKDRFSAERLKGVDSTLKIQPAKLEDSAVYLCASSLETGLEQFFGPGTRLTVL.

V and J are TRBV5-6 and TRBJ2-7; TCRdb names TRBD1, which stays unverified in the absence of DNA. The V gene's germline CDR1 is SGHDT and CDR2 YYEEEE. The CDR3 totals 16 residues. The chain's CDR3 is CASSPTGGRYTYEQYF.

In terms of frequency, this clonotype is medium-sized (0.01 to 0.1%). The rearrangement links TRBV30 to TRBJ2-5. Germline values: CDR1 GTSNPN, CDR2 SVGIG (reference sequence). The CDR3 runs 15 residues. CDR3 protein: CAWSVTYPYQETQYF. The entire variable domain, with the rest obtained from reference TRBV30 and TRBJ2-5, is as follows: SQTIHQWPATLVQPVGSPLSLECTVEGTSNPNLYWYRQAAGRGLQLLFYSVGIGQISSEVPQNLSASRPQDRQFILSSKKLLLSDSGFYLCAWSVTYPYQETQYFGPGTRLLVL.

This clonotype is called medium-sized based on its frequency. This rearrangement joins TRBV5-6 to TRBJ2-5; checking the TCRdb D call of TRBD1 is not possible without DNA. The CDR3 is made up of 14 amino acids. CDR1 and CDR2 from the germline V gene are SGHDT and YYEEEE. The CDR3 protein is CASSIGTGGETQYF.

This chain's CDR3 is CASSDSSGCHNEQFF. J is TRBJ2-1 and V is TRBV6-4. The CDR3 runs 15 residues. CDR1 is MRHNA, CDR2 SNTAGT, per germline.

This clonotype is labeled medium-sized based on frequency. The V call is TRBV6-1, the J call TRBJ2-2; TCRdb designates TRBD1, a call that cannot be tested without DNA. The CDR3 sequence is 14 residues long. In germline, CDR1 is MNHNS, CDR2 SASEGT. The CDR3 sequence is CASRLPGQAGELFF.

V is TRBV20-1 and J is TRBJ2-7; TCRdb designates TRBD2, a call that cannot be tested without DNA. Germline V CDR1 and CDR2: DFQATT, SNEGSKA (reference sequence). The CDR3 extends over 17 amino acids. CDR3 in amino acids: CSARETSGGLYSYEQYF.

According to its frequency, this clonotype is medium-sized (0.01 to 0.1%). This rearrangement joins TRBV27 to TRBJ2-1; TCRdb names TRBD1, which stays unverified in the absence of DNA. Germline-derived CDR1 and CDR2 are MNHEY and SMNVEV (reference sequence). The CDR3 extends over 14 amino acids. This CDR3 is CASRVQGNYNEQFF.

V is TRBV13 and J is TRBJ2-7; TCRdb's assignment of TRBD2 cannot be checked, as there is no DNA. This CDR3 contains 14 residues. The germline CDR1 and CDR2 sequences are PRHDT and FYEKMQ (reference sequence). CDR3 protein: CASSPQRVPSEQYF.